This T cell receptor (beta chain) was sequenced during a study of blood T cell repertoires in COVID-19. Whole-study context: Nucleic acid was either cDNA or gDNA, and it came from T cells, B-cell-depleted T cells, or PBMCs.

There are 13 residues in the CDR3. V shed 6 bases and J 10 bases; nucleotides not matched to a gene: 5. Sequenced by immunoSEQ multiplex PCR; TCRdb stores in-frame clones only, minus some. Of 250,000 to 400,000 clones detected, about nine tenths appear once; the ten largest clones hold 1.5% to 2%. J is TRBJ1-6 and V is TRBV12-3 or TRBV12-4; 8 bases line up with TRBD1. This TCR was recovered from a woman aged 25-40 years with COVID-19, enrolled during active disease. Specimen: peripheral blood. The CDR3 reads CASSRTGRSPLHF. The DNA of the CDR3 is TGTGCCAGCAGCCGGACAGGGCGCTCACCCCTCCACTTT.